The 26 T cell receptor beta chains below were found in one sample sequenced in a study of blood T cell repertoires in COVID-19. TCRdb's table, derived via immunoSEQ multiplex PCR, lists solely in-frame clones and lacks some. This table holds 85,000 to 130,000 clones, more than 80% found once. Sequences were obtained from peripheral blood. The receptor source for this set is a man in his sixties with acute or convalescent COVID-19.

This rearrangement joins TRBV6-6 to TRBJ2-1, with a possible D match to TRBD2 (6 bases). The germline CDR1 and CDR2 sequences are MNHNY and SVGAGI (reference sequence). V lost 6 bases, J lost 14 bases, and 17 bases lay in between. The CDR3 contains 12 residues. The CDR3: CASSNTEGREFF. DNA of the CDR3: TGTGCCAGCAGCAACACGGAGGGCCGGGAGTTCTTC.

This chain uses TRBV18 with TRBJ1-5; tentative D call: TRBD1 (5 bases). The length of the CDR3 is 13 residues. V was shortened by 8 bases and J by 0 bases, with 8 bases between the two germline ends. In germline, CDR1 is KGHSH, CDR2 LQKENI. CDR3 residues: CASGTVSNQPQHF. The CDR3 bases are TGTGCCAGCGGGACTGTTAGCAATCAGCCCCAGCATTTT.

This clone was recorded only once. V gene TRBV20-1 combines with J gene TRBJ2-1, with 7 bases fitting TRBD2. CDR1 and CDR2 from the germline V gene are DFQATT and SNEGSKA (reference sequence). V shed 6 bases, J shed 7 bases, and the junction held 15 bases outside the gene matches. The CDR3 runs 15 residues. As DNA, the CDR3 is TGCAGTGCCAGTCCGCCTAGCGGAAAACGGAATGAGCAGTTCTTC. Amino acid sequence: CSASPPSGKRNEQFF.

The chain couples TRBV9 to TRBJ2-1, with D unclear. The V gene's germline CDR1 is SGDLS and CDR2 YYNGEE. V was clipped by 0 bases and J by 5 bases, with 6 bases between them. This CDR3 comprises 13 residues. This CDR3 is CASSVVVDNEQFF. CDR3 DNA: TGTGCCAGCAGCGTAGTAGTGGACAATGAGCAGTTCTTC.

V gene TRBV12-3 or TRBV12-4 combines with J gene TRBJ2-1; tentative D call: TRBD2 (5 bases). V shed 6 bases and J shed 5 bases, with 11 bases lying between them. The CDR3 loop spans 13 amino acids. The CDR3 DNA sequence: TGTGCCAGCAGCCCAAGCGGCCACAATGAGCAGTTCTTC. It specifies CASSPSGHNEQFF.

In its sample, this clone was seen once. The CDR3 is CASRSTGNTEAFF. The CDR3 DNA sequence: TGTGCCAGCAGGAGCACGGGGAACACTGAAGCTTTCTTT. The gene calls are TRBV12-3 or TRBV12-4 and TRBJ1-1; D unresolved. The CDR3 extends over 13 amino acids. The germline V and J ends were trimmed by 6 bases and 1 base, with 9 bases remaining between them.

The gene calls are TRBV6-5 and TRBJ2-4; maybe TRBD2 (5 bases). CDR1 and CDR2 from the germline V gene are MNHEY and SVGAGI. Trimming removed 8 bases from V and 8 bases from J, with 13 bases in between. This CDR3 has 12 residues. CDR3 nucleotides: TGTGCCAGCGAGGGCCTCGGGGACATTCAGTACTTC. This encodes CASEGLGDIQYF.

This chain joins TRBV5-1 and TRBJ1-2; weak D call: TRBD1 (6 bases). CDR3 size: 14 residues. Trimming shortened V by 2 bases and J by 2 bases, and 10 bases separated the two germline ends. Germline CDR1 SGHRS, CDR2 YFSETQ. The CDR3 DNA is TGCGCCAGCAGCTTACAGGGTATGAACTATGGCTACACCTTC. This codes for CASSLQGMNYGYTF.

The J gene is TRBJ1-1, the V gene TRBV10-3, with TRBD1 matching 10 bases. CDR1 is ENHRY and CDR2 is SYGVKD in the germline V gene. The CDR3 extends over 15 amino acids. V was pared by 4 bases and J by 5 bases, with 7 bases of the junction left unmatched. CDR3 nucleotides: TGTGCCATCAGTGGGACAGGGGGGGGAGAAACTGAAGCTTTCTTT. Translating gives CAISGTGGGETEAFF.

CDR3 DNA: TGTGCCAGCAGTTTTGGGTCAGGCGATTCACCCCTCCACTTT. It yields the protein CASSFGSGDSPLHF. V is TRBV27 and J is TRBJ1-6; D is unclear. Germline V lookup: CDR1 MNHEY, CDR2 SMNVEV (reference sequence). The CDR3 is 14 amino acids. V was shortened by 3 bases and J by 8 bases, with 11 bases between the two germline ends.

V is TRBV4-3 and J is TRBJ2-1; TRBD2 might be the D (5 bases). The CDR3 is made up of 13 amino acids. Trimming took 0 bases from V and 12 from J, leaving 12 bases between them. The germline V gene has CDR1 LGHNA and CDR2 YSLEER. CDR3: CASSQEPRTGQFF. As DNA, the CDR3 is TGCGCCAGCAGCCAAGAGCCCCGGACTGGGCAGTTCTTC.

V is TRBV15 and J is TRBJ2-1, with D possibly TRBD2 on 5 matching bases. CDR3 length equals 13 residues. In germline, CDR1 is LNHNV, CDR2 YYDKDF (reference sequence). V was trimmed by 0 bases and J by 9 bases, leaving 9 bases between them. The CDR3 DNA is TGTGCCACCAGCAGAGATGGGCGGGCTGAGCAGTTCTTC. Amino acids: CATSRDGRAEQFF.

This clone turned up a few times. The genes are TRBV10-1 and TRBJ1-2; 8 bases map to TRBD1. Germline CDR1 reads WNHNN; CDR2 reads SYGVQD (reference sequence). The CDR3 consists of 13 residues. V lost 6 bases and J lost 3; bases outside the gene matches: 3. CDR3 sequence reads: CASSPGQDYGYTF. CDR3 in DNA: TGCGCCAGCAGCCCGGGACAGGACTATGGCTACACCTTC.

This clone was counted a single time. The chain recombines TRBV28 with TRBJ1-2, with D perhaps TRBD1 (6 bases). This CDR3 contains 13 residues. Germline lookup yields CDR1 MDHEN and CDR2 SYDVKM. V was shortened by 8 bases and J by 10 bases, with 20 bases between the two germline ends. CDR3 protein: CASLRGGAAVYTF. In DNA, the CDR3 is TGTGCCAGCCTTCGCGGGGGGGCGGCTGTCTACACCTTC.

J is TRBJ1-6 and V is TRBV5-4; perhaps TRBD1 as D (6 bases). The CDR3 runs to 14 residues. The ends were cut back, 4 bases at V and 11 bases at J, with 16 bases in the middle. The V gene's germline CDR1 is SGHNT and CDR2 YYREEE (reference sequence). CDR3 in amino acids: CASSGMGAIAPLHF. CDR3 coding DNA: TGTGCCAGCAGCGGCATGGGGGCTATAGCACCCCTCCACTTT.

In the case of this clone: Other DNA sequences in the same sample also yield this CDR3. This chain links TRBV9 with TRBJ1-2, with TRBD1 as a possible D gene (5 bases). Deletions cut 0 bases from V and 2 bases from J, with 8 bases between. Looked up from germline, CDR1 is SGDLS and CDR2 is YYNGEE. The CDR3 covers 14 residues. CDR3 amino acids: CASSVGQGNYGYTF. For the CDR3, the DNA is TGTGCCAGCAGCGTAGGGCAGGGCAACTATGGCTACACCTTC.

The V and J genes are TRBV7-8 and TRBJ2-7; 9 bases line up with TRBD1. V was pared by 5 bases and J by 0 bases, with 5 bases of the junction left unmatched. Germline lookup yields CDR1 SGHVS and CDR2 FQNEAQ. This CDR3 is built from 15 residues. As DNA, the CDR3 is TGTGCCAGCAGCCAGACAGGGGGGAACTCCTACGAGCAGTACTTC. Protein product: CASSQTGGNSYEQYF.

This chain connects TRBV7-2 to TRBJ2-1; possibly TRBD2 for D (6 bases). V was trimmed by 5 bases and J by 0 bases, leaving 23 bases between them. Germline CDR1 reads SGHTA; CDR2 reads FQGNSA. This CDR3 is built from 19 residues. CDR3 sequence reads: CASSRLAGNYFSSYNEQFF. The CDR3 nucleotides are TGTGCCAGCAGCCGTTTGGCGGGGAATTACTTTAGCTCCTACAATGAGCAGTTCTTC.

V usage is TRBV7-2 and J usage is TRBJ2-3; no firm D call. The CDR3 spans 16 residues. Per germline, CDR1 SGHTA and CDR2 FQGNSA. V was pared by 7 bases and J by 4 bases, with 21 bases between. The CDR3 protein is CASIMTRLTPPDTQYF. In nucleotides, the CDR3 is TGTGCCAGCATCATGACTCGACTTACCCCTCCAGATACGCAGTATTTT.

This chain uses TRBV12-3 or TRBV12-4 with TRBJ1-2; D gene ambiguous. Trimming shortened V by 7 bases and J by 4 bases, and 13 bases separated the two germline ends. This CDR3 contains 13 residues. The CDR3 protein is CASTLGGSYGYTF. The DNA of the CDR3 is TGTGCCAGCACCCTCGGAGGATCCTATGGCTACACCTTC.

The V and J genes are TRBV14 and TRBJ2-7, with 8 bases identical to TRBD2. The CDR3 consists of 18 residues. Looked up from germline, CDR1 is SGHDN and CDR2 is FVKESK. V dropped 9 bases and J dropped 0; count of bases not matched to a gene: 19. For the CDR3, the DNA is TGTGCCAGTCTCGCTCGGGAGGGCCGTACAAAGCACTCCTACGAGCAGTACGTC. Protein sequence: CASLAREGRTKHSYEQYV.

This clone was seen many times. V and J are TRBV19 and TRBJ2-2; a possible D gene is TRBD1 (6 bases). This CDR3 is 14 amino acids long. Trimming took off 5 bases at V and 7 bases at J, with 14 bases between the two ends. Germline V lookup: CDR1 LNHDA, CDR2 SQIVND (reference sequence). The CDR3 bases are TGTGCCAGTAGTCCCTACAGGGTCGGCGGGGAGCTGTTTTTT. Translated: CASSPYRVGGELFF.

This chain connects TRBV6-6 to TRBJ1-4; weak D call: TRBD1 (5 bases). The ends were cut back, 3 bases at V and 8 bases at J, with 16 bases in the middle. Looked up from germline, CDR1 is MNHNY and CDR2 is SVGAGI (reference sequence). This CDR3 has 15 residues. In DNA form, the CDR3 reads TGTGCCAGCAGTTATGTTGGGCAGGGAGGAGAAAAACTGTTTTTT. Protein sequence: CASSYVGQGGEKLFF.

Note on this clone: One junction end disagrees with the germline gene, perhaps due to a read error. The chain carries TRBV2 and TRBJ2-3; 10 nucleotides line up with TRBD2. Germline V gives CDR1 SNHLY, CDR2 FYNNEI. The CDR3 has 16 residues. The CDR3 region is CASRSGTSANTNTQYF. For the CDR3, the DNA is TGTGCCAGCAGGTCCGGGACTAGCGCGAACACAAATACGCAGTATTTT.

The CDR3 DNA follows: TGTGCCAGCAGTTTAATGCAGGGTTCCCTCTATGGCTACACCTTC. This gives the protein CASSLMQGSLYGYTF. V gene TRBV28 combines with J gene TRBJ1-2; a weak D match, TRBD1 (5 bases). This CDR3 contains 15 residues. V lost 2 bases and J 4 bases, leaving 14 bases between the germline ends. The V gene's germline CDR1 is MDHEN and CDR2 SYDVKM.

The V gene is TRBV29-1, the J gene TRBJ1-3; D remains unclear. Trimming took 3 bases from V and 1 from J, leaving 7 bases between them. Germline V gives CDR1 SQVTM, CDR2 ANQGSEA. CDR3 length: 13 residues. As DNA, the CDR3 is TGCAGCGTTGAGCAGTCGTCTGGAAACACCATATATTTT. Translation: CSVEQSSGNTIYF.